This TCR beta chain was profiled in a study of early T cells in non-severe SARS-CoV-2 infection. Study context: Chains were not paired, and sequencing was done on bulk RNA from unsorted whole blood.

As regards this clonotype: The antigen is unknown.

Overall study findings and caveats: Anti-spike CD8 responses were favored by VDJdb matching, which missed private and CD4 specificities.

Tagging with unique molecular identifiers was applied to individual cDNA molecules. TCRdb re-derived calls from the 5' RACE reads in MiXCR, one entry per CDR3 protein. The data show around 50,000 distinct CDR3 sequences, 5.6% seen once. The TCR originated in an adult who was a healthcare worker with PCR-confirmed SARS-CoV-2 infection or an uninfected control (not recorded which). Material for sequencing was whole blood.

The CDR3 loop reads CSVDSGPWAGANVLTF. CDR3 nucleotide sequence: TGCAGCGTTGACTCCGGGCCTTGGGCCGGGGCCAACGTCCTGACTTTC. V gene TRBV29-1 combines with J gene TRBJ2-6; no clear D gene. The ends were cut back, 3 bases at V and 4 bases at J, with 16 bases in the middle. The CDR3 has 16 amino acids. Germline V gene lookup returns CDR1 SQVTM and CDR2 ANQGSEA.